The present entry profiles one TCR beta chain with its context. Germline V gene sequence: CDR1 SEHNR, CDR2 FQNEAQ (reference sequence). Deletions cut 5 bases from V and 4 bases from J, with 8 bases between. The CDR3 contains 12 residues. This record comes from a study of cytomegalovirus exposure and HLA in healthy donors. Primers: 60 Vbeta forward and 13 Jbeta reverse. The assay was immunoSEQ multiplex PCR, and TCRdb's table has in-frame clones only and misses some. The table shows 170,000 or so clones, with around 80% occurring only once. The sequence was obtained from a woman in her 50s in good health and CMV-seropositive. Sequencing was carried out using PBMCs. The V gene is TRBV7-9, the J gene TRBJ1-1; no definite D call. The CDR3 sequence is CASSRRSTEAFF. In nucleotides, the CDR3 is TGTGCCAGCAGCCGGAGATCCACTGAAGCTTTCTTT.